This entry lists 10 T cell receptor beta chains sequenced from one sample in a study of post-analysis software for immune sequencing data (dated by TCRdb to the mid-2010s). Here is what the overall study found, with its caveats: Significantly higher frequencies in patients than in controls were found for roughly 5 TRBV segments, including TRBV5-6, TRBV5-1 and TRBV20-1.

Receptor amplification or capture employed PCR. Instrument on record: Illumina HiSeq 2500. To reduce PCR and sequencing biases, unique molecular identifiers were incorporated into the TCR beta cDNA libraries. The raw public reads went through TCRdb reprocessing: fastp at Q25, MiXCR clone calling, in-frame beta chains kept. Under each unique CDR3 protein, matching rows form one entry showing the most common genes and DNA. Here the sample has more than 500,000 distinct CDR3 sequences; around 36% occur a single time. The top ten constitute roughly 6% of the sample. These receptors lack a known antigen. Sequenced material: blood. These TCRs come from a girl aged 2 to 17 with multiple sclerosis.

This clonotype has more than one count but fewer than ten. The V call is TRBV10-3, the J call TRBJ2-1; D remains unclear. Trimming took 4 bases from V and 3 from J, leaving 4 bases between them. Germline V gene sequence: CDR1 ENHRY, CDR2 SYGVKD. The CDR3 sequence is 12 residues long. The CDR3 is CAISVDYNEQFF. The CDR3 coding sequence is TGTGCCATCAGTGTCGACTACAATGAGCAGTTCTTC.

The chain couples TRBV9 to TRBJ2-7, with 9 bases matching TRBD1. The CDR3 has 15 residues. With 3 bases clipped from V and 2 bases from J, the junction kept 6 bases outside the gene matches. Germline values: CDR1 SGDLS, CDR2 YYNGEE. The CDR3 region has the DNA TGTGCCAGCAGCGCTTACGGGACAGGGACCTACGAGCAGTACTTC. Its translation: CASSAYGTGTYEQYF. Full variable domain (missing parts from reference TRBV9 and TRBJ2-7): DSGVTQTPKHLITATGQRVTLRCSPRSGDLSVYWYQQSLDQGLQFLIQYYNGEERAKGNILERFSAQQFPDLHSELNLSSLELGDSALYFCASSAYGTGTYEQYFGPGTRLTVT.

This clonotype has a count of ten or more. The chain has TRBV5-1 and TRBJ2-5, with 10 bases matching TRBD2. In germline, CDR1 is SGHRS, CDR2 YFSETQ. The CDR3 sequence is 15 residues long. With 0 bases clipped from V and 3 bases from J, the junction kept 2 bases outside the gene matches. The DNA for the CDR3 is TGCGCCAGCAGCTTGGGGACTAGCGGAGAAGAGACCCAGTACTTC. It is translated as CASSLGTSGEETQYF.

This clonotype was counted between two and nine times. J is TRBJ2-3 and V is TRBV9; D is perhaps TRBD1 or TRBD2 (5 bases each). This CDR3 has 13 residues. V dropped 4 bases and J dropped 6 bases, with 12 bases sitting between them. From germline, CDR1 is SGDLS and CDR2 YYNGEE. CDR3 nucleotide sequence: TGTGCCAGCAGCCCGAGGGGCTTCGATACGCAGTATTTT. Translation gives CASSPRGFDTQYF.

The V and J genes are TRBV12-3 or TRBV12-4 and TRBJ2-1, with 11 bases fitting TRBD2. J lost 6 bases, V lost 4 bases, and 5 bases had no gene match. CDR3 length equals 15 residues. The CDR3 DNA follows: TGTGCCAGCAGTTCCCCGGGACTAGCGGCCAATGAGCAGTTCTTC. As protein: CASSSPGLAANEQFF.

This clonotype was counted once. The CDR3 spells CASSEKGQTYEQYF. DNA for the CDR3: TGCGCCAGCAGTGAGAAGGGACAGACCTACGAGCAGTACTTC. The chain is built from TRBV10-2 and TRBJ2-7, with 7 nucleotides matching TRBD1. The germline V gene encodes CDR1 WSHSY and CDR2 SAAADI. With 2 bases clipped from V and 2 bases from J, the junction kept 3 bases outside the gene matches. The CDR3 is 14 residues long.

The chain is built from TRBV6-5 and TRBJ1-5, with D maybe TRBD1 (5 bases). Germline V gives CDR1 MNHEY, CDR2 SVGAGI. The CDR3 has 14 amino acids. Deletions cut 6 bases from V and 3 bases from J, with 12 bases between. The DNA of the CDR3 is TGTGCCAGCAGGCAGGGACCGATCAATCAGCCCCAGCATTTT. Protein sequence: CASRQGPINQPQHF.

Here the CDR3 DNA reads TGTGCCAGCAGTGAAGAGCTTCACGAGCAGTACTTC. Its protein is CASSEELHEQYF. This chain links TRBV2 with TRBJ2-7; D not certain. V was trimmed by 1 base and J by 5 bases, leaving 6 bases between them. Germline V gene sequence: CDR1 SNHLY, CDR2 FYNNEI. CDR3 length equals 12 residues. Full variable domain (remainder filled in from reference TRBV2 and TRBJ2-7): EPEVTQTPSHQVTQMGQEVILRCVPISNHLYFYWYRQILGQKVEFLVSFYNNEISEKSEIFDDQFSVERPDGSNFTLKIRSTKLEDSAMYFCASSEELHEQYFGPGTRLTVT.

The chain employs TRBV12-3 or TRBV12-4 and TRBJ2-6, with D unclear. CDR3 size: 13 residues. V gave up 6 bases and J gave up 0 bases, with 3 bases separating them. Here the CDR3 reads CASRLSGANVLTF. In DNA form, the CDR3 reads TGTGCCAGCAGGCTCTCTGGGGCCAACGTCCTGACTTTC.

The genes are TRBV6-5 and TRBJ2-3; TRBD1 agrees at 9 bases. Losses at the gene ends were 6 bases for V and 5 bases for J; bases not matched to a gene: 6. The CDR3 runs 14 residues. In germline, CDR1 is MNHEY, CDR2 SVGAGI. CDR3: CASRYRGLGDTQYF. CDR3 sequence (DNA): TGTGCCAGCAGATACAGGGGGCTGGGAGATACGCAGTATTTT.